This T cell receptor beta chain is drawn from a study of identifying expanded T cells in peripheral blood. No infections or other immune events were documented during collection. Data came from immunoSEQ multiplex PCR; TCRdb stores just in-frame clones and leaves some out. The sample has tens of thousands of clones, approximately 88% seen once; the top ten hold under 6.5%. On this clone itself: Its antigen remains unknown.

Notes on the study in general: Technical replicates showed 0.9 to 1.5 changed clones; around 2 weeks roughly 16; four weeks 19.

The CDR3 length is 12 residues. The V and J ends lost 9 bases and 4 bases, in that order; junction bases with no gene match: 3. CDR1 and CDR2 (germline): ENHRY, SYGVKD. This TCR was sampled from a person aged 18-70 years in good health. The rearrangement links TRBV10-3 to TRBJ1-1; 9 bases agree with TRBD1. Sequencing used blood. CDR3 DNA sequence: TGTGCCATTCGGGACAGGGCCACTGAAGCTTTCTTT. This translates into CAIRDRATEAFF.